This T cell receptor (beta chain) came from a study of CD8 T cells in Susac syndrome. Trimming at V came to 6 bases and at J to 6 bases, leaving 7 bases not matched to a gene. Germline lookup yields CDR1 DFQATT and CDR2 SNEGSKA (reference sequence). There are 14 residues in the CDR3. A quantity of roughly 0.5 to 1 ug RNA underwent reverse transcription using random hexamers. A single record per CDR3 protein comes from TCRdb applying MiXCR to the immunoSEQ multiplex PCR reads. The sample shows 300,000 to 350,000 distinct CDR3 sequences, roughly nine tenths of them seen only once. In blood CD8+ and CD4+ T cells, TCR beta underwent sequencing. TEMRA cells were enriched by FACS, and CD4+ and CD8+ T cells were negatively isolated.

The sequence came from a human donor with multiple sclerosis. The genes are TRBV20-1 and TRBJ2-2, with TRBD1 matching over 10 bases. The sample consisted of CD4+ T cells from PBMCs. The CDR3 DNA follows: TGCAGTGCCCTCTTCGGACAGGGGGCCGGGGAGCTGTTTTTT. As protein: CSALFGQGAGELFF.